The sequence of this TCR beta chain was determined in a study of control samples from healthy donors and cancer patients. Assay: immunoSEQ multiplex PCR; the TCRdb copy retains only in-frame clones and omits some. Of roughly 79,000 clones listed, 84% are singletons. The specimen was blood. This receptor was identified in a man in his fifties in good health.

CDR3 sequence reads: CASSLVGATAATDTQYF. CDR3 bases: TGTGCCAGCAGCTTAGTAGGCGCTACCGCCGCTACAGATACGCAGTATTTT. This chain connects TRBV11-3 to TRBJ2-3; D not certain. This CDR3 has 17 amino acids. V was trimmed by 1 base and J by 3 bases, leaving 17 bases between them. Per the germline V gene, CDR1 is SGHNT and CDR2 is YENEEA.